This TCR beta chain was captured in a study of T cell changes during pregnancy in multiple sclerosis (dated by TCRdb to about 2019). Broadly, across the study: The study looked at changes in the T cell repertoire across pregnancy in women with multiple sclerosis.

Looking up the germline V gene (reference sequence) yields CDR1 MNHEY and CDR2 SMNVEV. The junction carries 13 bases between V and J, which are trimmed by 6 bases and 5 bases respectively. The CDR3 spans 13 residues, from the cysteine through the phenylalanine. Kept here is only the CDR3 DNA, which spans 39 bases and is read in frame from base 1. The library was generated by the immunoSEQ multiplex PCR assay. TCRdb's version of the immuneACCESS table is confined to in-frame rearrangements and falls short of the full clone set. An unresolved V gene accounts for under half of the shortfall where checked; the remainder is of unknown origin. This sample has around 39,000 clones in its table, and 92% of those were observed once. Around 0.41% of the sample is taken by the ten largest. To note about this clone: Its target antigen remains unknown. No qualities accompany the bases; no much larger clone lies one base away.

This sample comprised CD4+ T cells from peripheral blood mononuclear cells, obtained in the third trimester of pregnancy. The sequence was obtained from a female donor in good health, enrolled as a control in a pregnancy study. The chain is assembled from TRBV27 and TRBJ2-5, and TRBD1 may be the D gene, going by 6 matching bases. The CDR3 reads CASSSQRGETQYF. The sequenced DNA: TGTGCCAGCAGCTCTCAGAGGGGGGAGACCCAGTACTTC.